This entry features one T cell receptor beta chain sequence. Trimming took off 1 base at V and 5 bases at J, with 7 bases between the two ends. This CDR3 contains 13 residues. Per germline, CDR1 SGHTA and CDR2 FQGNSA. Investigators performed immunoSEQ version v3.0 at survey level. The repertoire was sequenced with immunoSEQ multiplex PCR; TCRdb's copy has only in-frame clones and lacks some. The sample yields about 33,000 clones, 90% to 97% seen once. This sample stems from a study of long-term antiretroviral therapy in people with HIV. The source was unsorted PBMCs, collected about 6.6 years after starting antiretroviral therapy. This TCR was sampled from a man younger than 40 with HIV. This sequence joins TRBV7-2 and TRBJ2-3; D uncertain. CDR3 amino acids: CASSLDPRDTQYF. CDR3 DNA sequence: TGTGCCAGCAGCTTAGACCCCCGAGATACGCAGTATTTT. Full variable domain (remainder filled in from reference TRBV7-2 and TRBJ2-3): GAGVSQSPSNKVTEKGKDVELRCDPISGHTALYWYRQSLGQGLEFLIYFQGNSAPDKSGLPSDRFSAERTGGSVSTLTIQRTQQEDSAVYLCASSLDPRDTQYFGPGTRLTVL.